This T cell receptor (beta chain) was identified in a study of blood T cell repertoires in COVID-19. Assay used: immunoSEQ multiplex PCR; TCRdb lists only in-frame clones, some missing. The sample lists a few hundred thousand clones; around 82% were seen once. V shed 4 bases and J 6 bases; nucleotides not matched to a gene: 4. Germline lookup yields CDR1 KGHDR and CDR2 SFDVKD. This CDR3 is built from 16 residues. This clone occurred a few times. The chain couples TRBV24-1 to TRBJ2-2, with 13 bases matching TRBD2. The sample consisted of peripheral blood. The receptor comes from a woman between 18 and 29 years old with acute or convalescent COVID-19. The chain's CDR3 is CATSEGTSGKAGELFF. The CDR3 nucleotides are TGTGCCACCAGTGAGGGGACTAGCGGGAAAGCCGGGGAGCTGTTTTTT.